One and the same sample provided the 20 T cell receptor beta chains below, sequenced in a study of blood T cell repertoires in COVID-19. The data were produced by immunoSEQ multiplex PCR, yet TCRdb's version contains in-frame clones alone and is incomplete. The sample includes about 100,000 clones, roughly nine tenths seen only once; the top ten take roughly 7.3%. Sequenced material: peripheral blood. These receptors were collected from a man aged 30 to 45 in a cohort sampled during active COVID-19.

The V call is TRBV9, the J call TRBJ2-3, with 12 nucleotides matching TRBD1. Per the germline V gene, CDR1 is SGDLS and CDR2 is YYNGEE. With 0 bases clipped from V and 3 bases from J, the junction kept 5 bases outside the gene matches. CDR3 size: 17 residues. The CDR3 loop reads CASSVASGQGATDTQYF. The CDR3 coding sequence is TGTGCCAGCAGCGTAGCCTCGGGACAGGGGGCTACAGATACGCAGTATTTT. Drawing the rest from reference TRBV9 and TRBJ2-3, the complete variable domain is DSGVTQTPKHLITATGQRVTLRCSPRSGDLSVYWYQQSLDQGLQFLIQYYNGEERAKGNILERFSAQQFPDLHSELNLSSLELGDSALYFCASSVASGQGATDTQYFGPGTRLTVL.

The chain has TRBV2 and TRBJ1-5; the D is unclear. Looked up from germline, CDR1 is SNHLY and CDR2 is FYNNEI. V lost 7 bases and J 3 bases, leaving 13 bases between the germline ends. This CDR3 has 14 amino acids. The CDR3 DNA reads TGTGCCAGCACTGGCGGGAGTCTCAATCAGCCCCAGCATTTT. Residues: CASTGGSLNQPQHF.

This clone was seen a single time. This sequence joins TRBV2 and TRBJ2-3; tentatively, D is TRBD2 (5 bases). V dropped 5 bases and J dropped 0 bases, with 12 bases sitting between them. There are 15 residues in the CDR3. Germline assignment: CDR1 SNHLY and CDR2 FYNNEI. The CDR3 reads CASSSFASSTDTQYF. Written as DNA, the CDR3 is TGTGCCAGCAGTTCGTTTGCTAGCAGCACAGATACGCAGTATTTT.

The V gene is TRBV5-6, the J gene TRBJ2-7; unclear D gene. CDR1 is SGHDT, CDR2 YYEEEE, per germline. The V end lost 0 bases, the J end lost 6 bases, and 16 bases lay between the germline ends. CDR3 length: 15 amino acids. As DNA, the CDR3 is TGTGCCAGCAGCTTGGGATCCTCCCGGGTTAGCGAGCAGTACTTC. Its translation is CASSLGSSRVSEQYF.

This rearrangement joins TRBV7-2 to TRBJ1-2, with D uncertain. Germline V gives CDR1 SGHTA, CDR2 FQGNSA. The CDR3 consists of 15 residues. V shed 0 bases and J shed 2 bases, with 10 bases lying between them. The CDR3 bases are TGTGCCAGCAGCTTAGCGGGCAGCACAAACTATGGCTACACCTTC. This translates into CASSLAGSTNYGYTF.

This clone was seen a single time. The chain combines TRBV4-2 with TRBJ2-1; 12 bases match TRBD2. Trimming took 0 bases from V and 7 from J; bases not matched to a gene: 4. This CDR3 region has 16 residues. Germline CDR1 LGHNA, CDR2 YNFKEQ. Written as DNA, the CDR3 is TGTGCCAGCAGCCAAGAACCTAGCGGGGGGGCAAATGAGCAGTTCTTC. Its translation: CASSQEPSGGANEQFF.

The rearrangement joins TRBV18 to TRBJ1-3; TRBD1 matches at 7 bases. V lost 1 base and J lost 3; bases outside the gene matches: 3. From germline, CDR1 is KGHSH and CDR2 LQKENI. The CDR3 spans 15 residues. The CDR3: CASSPQGANGNTIYF. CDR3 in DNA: TGTGCCAGCTCACCACAGGGGGCAAATGGAAACACCATATATTTT.

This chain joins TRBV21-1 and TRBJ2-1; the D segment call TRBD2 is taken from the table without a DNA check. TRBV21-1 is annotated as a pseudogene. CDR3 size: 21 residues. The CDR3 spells CARRRLAGGQRAEGSYNEQFF. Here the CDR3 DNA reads TGTGCCAGAAGGAGGCTAGCGGGGGGGCAACGGGCCGAGGGCTCCTACAATGAGCAGTTCTTC.

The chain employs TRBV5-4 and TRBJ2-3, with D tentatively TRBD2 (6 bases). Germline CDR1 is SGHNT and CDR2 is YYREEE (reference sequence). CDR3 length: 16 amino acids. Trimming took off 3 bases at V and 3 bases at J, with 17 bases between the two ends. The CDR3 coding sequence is TGTGCCAGCAGCTCGCGGGATCGCGACGGAACAGATACGCAGTATTTT. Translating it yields CASSSRDRDGTDTQYF.

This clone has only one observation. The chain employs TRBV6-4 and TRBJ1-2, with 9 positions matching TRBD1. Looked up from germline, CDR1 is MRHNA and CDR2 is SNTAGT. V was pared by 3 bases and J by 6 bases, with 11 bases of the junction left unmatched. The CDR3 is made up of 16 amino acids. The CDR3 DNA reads TGTGCCAGCAGTGATTCTCGACAGGGGGGAATCCATGGCTACACCTTC. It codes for CASSDSRQGGIHGYTF.

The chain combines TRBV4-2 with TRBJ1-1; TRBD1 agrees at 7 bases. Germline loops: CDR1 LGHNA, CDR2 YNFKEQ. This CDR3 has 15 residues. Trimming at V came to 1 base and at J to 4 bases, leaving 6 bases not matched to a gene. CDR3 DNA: TGTGCCAGCAGCCAAGGACAGGGTCAAGGCACTGAAGCTTTCTTT. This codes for CASSQGQGQGTEAFF.

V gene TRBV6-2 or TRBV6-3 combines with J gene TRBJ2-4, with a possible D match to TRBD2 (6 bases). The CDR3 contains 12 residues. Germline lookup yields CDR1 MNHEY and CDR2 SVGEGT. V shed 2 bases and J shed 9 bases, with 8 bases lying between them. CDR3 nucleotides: TGTGCCAGCAGTTACGGGGGGAGCATTCAGTACTTC. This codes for CASSYGGSIQYF.

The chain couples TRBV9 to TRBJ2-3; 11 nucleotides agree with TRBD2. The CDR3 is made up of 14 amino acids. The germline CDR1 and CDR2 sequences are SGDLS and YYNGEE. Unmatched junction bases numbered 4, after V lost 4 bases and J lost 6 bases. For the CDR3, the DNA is TGTGCCAGCAGCTTTAGCGGGGGGGAGGATACGCAGTATTTT. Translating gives CASSFSGGEDTQYF.

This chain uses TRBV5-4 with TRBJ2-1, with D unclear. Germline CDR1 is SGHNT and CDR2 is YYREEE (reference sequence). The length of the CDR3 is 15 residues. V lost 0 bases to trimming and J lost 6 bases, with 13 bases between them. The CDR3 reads CASSLAGALSNEQFF. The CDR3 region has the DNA TGTGCCAGCAGCTTGGCAGGTGCCCTTAGCAATGAGCAGTTCTTC.

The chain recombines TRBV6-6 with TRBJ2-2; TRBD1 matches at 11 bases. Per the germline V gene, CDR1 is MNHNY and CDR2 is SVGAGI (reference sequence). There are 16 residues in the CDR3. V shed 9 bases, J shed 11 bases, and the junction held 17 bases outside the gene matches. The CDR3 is CASRSSGTGGLIELFF. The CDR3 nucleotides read TGTGCCAGTAGGAGTTCCGGGACAGGGGGGTTAATAGAGCTGTTTTTT.

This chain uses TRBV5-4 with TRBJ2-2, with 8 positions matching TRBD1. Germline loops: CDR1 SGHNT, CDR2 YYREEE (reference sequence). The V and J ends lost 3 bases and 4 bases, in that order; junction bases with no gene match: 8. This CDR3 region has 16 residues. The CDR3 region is CASSSLDRGGTGELFF. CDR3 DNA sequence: TGTGCCAGCAGCTCGCTAGACAGGGGTGGCACCGGGGAGCTGTTTTTT.

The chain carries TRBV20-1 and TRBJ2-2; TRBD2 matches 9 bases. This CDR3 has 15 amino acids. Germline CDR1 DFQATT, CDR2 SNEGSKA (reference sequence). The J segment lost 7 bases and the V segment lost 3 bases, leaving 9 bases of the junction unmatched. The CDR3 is CSASSVSGGIGELFF. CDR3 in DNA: TGCAGTGCTAGTTCGGTTAGCGGGGGAATCGGGGAGCTGTTTTTT.

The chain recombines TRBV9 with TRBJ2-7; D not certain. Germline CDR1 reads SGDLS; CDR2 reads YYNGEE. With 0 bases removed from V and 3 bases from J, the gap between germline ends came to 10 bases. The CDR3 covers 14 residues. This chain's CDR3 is CASSVGNSLYEQYF. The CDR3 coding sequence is TGTGCCAGCAGCGTAGGTAACAGCCTCTACGAGCAGTACTTC.

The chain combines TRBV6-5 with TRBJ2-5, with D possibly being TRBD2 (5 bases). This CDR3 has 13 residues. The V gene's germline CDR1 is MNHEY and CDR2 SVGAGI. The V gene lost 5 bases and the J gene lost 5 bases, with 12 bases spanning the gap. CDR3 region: CASSPGLRETQYF. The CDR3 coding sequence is TGTGCCAGCAGTCCCGGACTCCGGGAGACCCAGTACTTC.

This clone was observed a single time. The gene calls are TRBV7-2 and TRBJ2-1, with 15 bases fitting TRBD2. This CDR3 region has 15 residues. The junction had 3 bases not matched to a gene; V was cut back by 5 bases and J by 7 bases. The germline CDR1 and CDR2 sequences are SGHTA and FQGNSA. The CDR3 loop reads CASSIGTSGGNEQFF. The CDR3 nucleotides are TGTGCCAGCAGCATCGGGACTAGCGGGGGGAATGAGCAGTTCTTC.